This T cell receptor beta chain was recovered during a study of T cells after yellow fever vaccination. TCRdb re-called the 5' RACE reads with MiXCR, one entry per CDR3 protein. The sample records about 300,000 distinct CDR3 sequences, approximately 4.2% being singletons. The CDR3 is 15 amino acids. The trim removed 4 bases at V and 6 bases at J, leaving 8 bases unmatched. CDR1 is SGDLS, CDR2 YYNGEE, per germline. The receptor was isolated from a man aged 18 to 29 who received the YFV17D yellow fever vaccine. The rearrangement links TRBV9 to TRBJ1-4; 8 bases fit TRBD1. This sample comprised PBMCs, obtained 5 days after the yellow fever booster vaccination. CDR3 DNA: TGTGCCAGCAGCTTTTCAGGGGGCGTTTATGAAAAACTGTTTTTT. Encoded protein: CASSFSGGVYEKLFF.